These T cell receptor beta chains were read from a single sample in a study of OX40 agonist ivuxolimab in advanced cancers. Some clones are missing from TCRdb's copy, which holds only in-frame ones; the method was immunoSEQ multiplex PCR. The sample lists about 25,000 clones; roughly 78% were seen once. Sample: CD4+ or CD8+ T cells sorted from blood, taken in a trial of the OX40 agonist ivuxolimab. Receptors originate from an adult with an advanced solid tumor such as melanoma, head and neck, liver or kidney cancer. Both conserved end residues are part of each CDR3. D genes are given only for firm matches.

>TRBV6-1|NA|TRBJ1-6
CASSGDPRDSPLHF
>TRBV6-5|TRBD1|TRBJ1-2
CASSEQGASYTF
>TRBV4-1|TRBD1|TRBJ2-1
CASSHATGVWEQFF
>TRBV28|NA|TRBJ1-2
CASSLGTFAAGYTF
>TRBV2|TRBD1|TRBJ1-1
CASSRTGRNTEAFF
>TRBV11-2|TRBD1|TRBJ1-1
CASRGTDNTEAFF
>TRBV5-1|NA|TRBJ2-3
CASSFGDMSDTQYF
>TRBV6-5|NA|TRBJ2-7
CATYSGRIYEQYF
>TRBV9|NA|TRBJ1-1
CASSVAGRMNTEAFF
>TRBV12-5|NA|TRBJ2-6
CASGPGESGANVLTF
>TRBV6-4|NA|TRBJ2-1
CASSPGGMNEQFF
>TRBV19|NA|TRBJ2-7
CASSISERSYEQYF
>TRBV9|NA|TRBJ1-5
CASSPTLGEGGQPQHF
>TRBV28|TRBD2|TRBJ2-3
CASSSGDADTQYF
>TRBV10-3|NA|TRBJ2-5
CAISVESGETQYF
>TRBV7-2|TRBD1|TRBJ1-6
CASSDNRQGKNSPLHF
>TRBV27|NA|TRBJ2-3
CASSTIWETGADTQYF
>TRBV2|TRBD2|TRBJ2-1
CASRGLAGGYNEQFF
>TRBV6-5|TRBD1|TRBJ1-1
CASSYSGGRVTEAFF
>TRBV28|NA|TRBJ2-7
CASSPRGAGRYEQYF
>TRBV6-5|NA|TRBJ2-2
CASSFRQTTGELFF
>TRBV11-1|NA|TRBJ2-5
CASSPREGGKQETQYF
>TRBV7-2|NA|TRBJ1-2
CASSLINRYTF
>TRBV7-9|TRBD2|TRBJ2-2
CASSLRAGGGDTGELFF
>TRBV5-6|NA|TRBJ2-1
CASSLDPRSYNEQFF
>TRBV6-1|NA|TRBJ1-4
CASSEPGMEKLFF
>TRBV5-4|NA|TRBJ1-5
CASSFGPRNQPQHF
>TRBV30|NA|TRBJ2-7
CAWSPGTRAAYEQYF
>TRBV6-6|TRBD1|TRBJ2-7
CASRDRGQGAVGQYF
>TRBV6-5|TRBD1|TRBJ2-7
CASSPGTGGGYEQYF
>TRBV7-2|TRBD1|TRBJ1-6
CASRKDRVSNSPLHF
>TRBV18|TRBD2|TRBJ2-3
CASSPPAGGLTDTQYF
>TRBV28|NA|TRBJ2-7
CASSPRARSSYEQYF
>TRBV7-2|NA|TRBJ2-3
CASSLERTDTQYF
>TRBV29-1|TRBD1|TRBJ1-5
CSVATGGNQPQHF
>TRBV5-5|NA|TRBJ1-3
CASSLAIRSGNTIYF
>TRBV6-5|TRBD2|TRBJ2-3
CASTALAGLGDTQYF